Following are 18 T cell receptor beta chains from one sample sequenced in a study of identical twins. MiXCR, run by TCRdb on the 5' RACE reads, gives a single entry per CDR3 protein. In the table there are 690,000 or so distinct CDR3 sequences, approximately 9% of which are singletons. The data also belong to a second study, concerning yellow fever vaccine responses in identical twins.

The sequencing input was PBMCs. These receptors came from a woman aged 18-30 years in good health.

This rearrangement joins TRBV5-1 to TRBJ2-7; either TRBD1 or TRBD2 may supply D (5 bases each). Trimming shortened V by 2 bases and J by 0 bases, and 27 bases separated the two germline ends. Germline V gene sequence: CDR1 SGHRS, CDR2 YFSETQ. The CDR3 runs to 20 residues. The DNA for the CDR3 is TGCGCCAGCAGCTTCACCGACCCGTCTCGGGGCCTCGGGATCTCCTACGAGCAGTACTTC. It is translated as CASSFTDPSRGLGISYEQYF.

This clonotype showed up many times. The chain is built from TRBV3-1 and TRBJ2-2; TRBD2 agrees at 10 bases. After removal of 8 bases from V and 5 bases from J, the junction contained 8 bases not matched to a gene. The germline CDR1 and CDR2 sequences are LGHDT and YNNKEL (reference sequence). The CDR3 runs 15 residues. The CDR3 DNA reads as TGTGCCAGCGGGACTAGCGTTGTTCGGACCGGGGAGCTGTTTTTT. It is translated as CASGTSVVRTGELFF.

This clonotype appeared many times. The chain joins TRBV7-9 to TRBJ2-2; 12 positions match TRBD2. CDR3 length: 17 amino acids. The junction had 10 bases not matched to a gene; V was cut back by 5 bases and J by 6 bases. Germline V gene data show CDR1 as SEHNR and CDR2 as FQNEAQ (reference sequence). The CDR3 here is CASSLPTSGSVAGELFF. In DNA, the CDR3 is TGTGCCAGCAGCCTACCGACTAGCGGGAGTGTTGCCGGGGAGCTGTTTTTT.

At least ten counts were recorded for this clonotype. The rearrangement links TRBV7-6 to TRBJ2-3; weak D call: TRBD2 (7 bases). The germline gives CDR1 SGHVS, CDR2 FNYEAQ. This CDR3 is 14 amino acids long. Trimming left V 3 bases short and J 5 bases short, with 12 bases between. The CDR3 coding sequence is TGTGCCAGCAGCTTGGGGGGGGCGATAGATACGCAGTATTTT. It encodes CASSLGGAIDTQYF.

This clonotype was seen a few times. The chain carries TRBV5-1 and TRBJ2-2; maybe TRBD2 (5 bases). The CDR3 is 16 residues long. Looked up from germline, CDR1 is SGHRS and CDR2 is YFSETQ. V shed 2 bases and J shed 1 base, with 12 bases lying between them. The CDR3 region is CASSFSGDGNTGELFF. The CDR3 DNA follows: TGCGCCAGCAGCTTCAGCGGAGACGGGAACACCGGGGAGCTGTTTTTT.

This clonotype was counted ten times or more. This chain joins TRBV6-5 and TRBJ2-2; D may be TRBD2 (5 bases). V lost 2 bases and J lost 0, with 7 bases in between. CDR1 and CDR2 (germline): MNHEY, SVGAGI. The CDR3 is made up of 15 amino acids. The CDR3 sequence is CASSYVGANTGELFF. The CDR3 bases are TGTGCCAGCAGTTACGTGGGAGCGAACACCGGGGAGCTGTTTTTT.

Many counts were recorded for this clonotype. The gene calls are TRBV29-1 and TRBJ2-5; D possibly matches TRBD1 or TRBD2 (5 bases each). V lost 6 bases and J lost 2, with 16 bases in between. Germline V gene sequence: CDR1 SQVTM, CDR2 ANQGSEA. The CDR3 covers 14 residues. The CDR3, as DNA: TGCAGCGTCACAGGAAAAGGGAGACAAGAGACCCAGTACTTC. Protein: CSVTGKGRQETQYF.

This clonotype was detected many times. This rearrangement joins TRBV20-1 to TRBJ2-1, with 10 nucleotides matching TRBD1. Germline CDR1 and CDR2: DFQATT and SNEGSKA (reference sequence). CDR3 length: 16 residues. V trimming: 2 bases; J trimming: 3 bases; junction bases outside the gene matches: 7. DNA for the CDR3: TGCAGTGCTAGAAGTACCGGGACAGGGGTCTACAATGAGCAGTTCTTC. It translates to CSARSTGTGVYNEQFF.

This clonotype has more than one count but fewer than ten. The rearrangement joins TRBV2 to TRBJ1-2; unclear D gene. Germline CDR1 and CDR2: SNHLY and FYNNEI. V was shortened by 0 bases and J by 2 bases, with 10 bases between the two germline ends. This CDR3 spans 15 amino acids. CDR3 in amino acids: CASSEALGLNYGYTF. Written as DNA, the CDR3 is TGTGCCAGCAGTGAAGCCTTGGGGTTAAACTATGGCTACACCTTC.

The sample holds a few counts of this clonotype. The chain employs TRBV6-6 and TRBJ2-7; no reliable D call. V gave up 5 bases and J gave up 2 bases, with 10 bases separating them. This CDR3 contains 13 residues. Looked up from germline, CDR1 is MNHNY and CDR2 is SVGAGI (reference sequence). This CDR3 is CASSDGPTYEQYF. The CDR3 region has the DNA TGTGCCAGCAGTGACGGACCGACCTACGAGCAGTACTTC.

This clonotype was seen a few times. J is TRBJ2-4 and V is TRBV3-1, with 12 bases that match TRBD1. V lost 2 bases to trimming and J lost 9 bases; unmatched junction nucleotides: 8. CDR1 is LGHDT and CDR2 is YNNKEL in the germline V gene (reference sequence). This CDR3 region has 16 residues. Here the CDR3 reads CASSQYSGTGGSIQYF. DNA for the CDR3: TGTGCCAGCAGCCAATACTCCGGGACAGGGGGCAGCATTCAGTACTTC.

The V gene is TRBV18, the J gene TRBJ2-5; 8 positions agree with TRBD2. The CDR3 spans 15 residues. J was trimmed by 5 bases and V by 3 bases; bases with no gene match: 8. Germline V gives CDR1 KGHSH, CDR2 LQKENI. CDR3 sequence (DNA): TGTGCCAGCTCACCCCTACCCGGGACTAGGGAGACCCAGTACTTC. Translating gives CASSPLPGTRETQYF.

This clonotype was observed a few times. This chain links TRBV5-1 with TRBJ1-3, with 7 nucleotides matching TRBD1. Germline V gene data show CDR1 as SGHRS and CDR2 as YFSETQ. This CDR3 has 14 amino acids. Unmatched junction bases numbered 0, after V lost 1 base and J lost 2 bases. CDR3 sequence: CASSLRGPGNTIYF. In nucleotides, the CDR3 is TGCGCCAGCAGCTTGAGGGGGCCTGGAAACACCATATATTTT. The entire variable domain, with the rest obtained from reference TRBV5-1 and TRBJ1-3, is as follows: KAGVTQTPRYLIKTRGQQVTLSCSPISGHRSVSWYQQTPGQGLQFLFEYFSETQRNKGNFPGRFSGRQFSNSRSEMNVSTLELGDSALYLCASSLRGPGNTIYFGEGSWLTVV.

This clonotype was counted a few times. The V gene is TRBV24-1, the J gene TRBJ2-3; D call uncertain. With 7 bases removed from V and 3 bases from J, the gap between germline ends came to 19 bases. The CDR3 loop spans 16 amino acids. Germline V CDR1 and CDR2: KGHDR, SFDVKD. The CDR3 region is CATSLSQRLGTDTQYF. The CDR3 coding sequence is TGTGCCACCAGCCTATCCCAGCGTCTGGGGACAGATACGCAGTATTTT.

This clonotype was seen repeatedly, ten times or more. CDR3 bases: TGTGCCAGCAGTGATCGGCAGGGGGGACTAGCCTACAATGAGCAGTTCTTC. This encodes CASSDRQGGLAYNEQFF. The chain has TRBV2 and TRBJ2-1, with D tentatively TRBD2 (8 bases). The CDR3 covers 17 residues. V was shortened by 3 bases and J by 2 bases, with 17 bases between the two germline ends. Germline loops: CDR1 SNHLY, CDR2 FYNNEI.

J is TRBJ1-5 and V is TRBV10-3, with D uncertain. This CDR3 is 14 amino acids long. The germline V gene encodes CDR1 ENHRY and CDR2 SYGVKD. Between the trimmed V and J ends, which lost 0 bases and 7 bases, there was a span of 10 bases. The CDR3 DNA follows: TGTGCCATCAGTGAGTCGGGTGGGCAACAGCCCCAGCATTTT. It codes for CAISESGGQQPQHF.

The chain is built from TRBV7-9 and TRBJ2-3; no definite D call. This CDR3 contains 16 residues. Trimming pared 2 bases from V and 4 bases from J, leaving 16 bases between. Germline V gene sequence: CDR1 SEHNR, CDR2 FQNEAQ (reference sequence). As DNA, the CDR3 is TGTGCCAGCAGCTTAATCGTACCCCCAAATGCAGATACGCAGTATTTT. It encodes CASSLIVPPNADTQYF.

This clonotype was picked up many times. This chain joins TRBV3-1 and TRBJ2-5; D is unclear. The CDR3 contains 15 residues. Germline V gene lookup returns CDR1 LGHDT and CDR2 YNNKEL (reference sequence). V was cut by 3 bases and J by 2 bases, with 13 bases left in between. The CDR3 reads CASSHVLMGQETQYF. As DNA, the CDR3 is TGTGCCAGCAGCCACGTTCTAATGGGTCAAGAGACCCAGTACTTC.